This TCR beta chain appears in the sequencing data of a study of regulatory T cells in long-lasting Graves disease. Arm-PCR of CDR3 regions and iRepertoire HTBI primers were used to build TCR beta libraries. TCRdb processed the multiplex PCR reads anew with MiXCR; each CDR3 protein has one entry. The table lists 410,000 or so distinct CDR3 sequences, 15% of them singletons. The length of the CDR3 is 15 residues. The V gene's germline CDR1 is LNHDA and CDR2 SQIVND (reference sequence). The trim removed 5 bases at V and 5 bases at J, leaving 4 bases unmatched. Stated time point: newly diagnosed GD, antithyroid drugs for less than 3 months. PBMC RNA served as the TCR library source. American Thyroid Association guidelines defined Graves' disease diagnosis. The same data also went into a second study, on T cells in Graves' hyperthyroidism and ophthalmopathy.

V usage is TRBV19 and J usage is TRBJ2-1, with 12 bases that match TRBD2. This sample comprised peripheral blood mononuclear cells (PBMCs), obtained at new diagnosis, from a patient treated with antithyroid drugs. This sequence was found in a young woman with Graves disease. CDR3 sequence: CASSLRLAGDNEQFF. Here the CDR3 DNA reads TGTGCCAGTAGTCTTAGACTAGCGGGAGACAATGAGCAGTTCTTC.